These 7 T cell receptor beta chains were sequenced from one sample in a study of cytomegalovirus exposure and HLA in healthy donors. PCR was performed using 60 Vbeta and 13 Jbeta primers. The repertoire was sequenced with immunoSEQ multiplex PCR; TCRdb's copy has only in-frame clones and lacks some. Of about 130,000 clones in the sample, more than 80% are singletons; the top ten hold under 7.5%. Material: PBMCs. The receptors come from a woman aged 30 to 39 in good health and CMV-seropositive.

This clone has just one count. This sequence joins TRBV5-8 and TRBJ1-2, with D hard to call. V was trimmed by 0 bases and J by 4 bases, leaving 10 bases between them. Looked up from germline, CDR1 is SGHTS and CDR2 is YDEGEE. The CDR3 length is 14 residues. The chain's CDR3 is CASSLGRSAYGYTF. The CDR3 DNA reads as TGTGCCAGCAGCTTGGGGAGGTCCGCCTATGGCTACACCTTC.

CDR3 residues: CASSVDRGLAEAFF. In DNA form, the CDR3 reads TGTGCCAGCAGCGTAGACAGGGGGCTCGCTGAAGCTTTCTTT. This sequence joins TRBV9 and TRBJ1-1, with 9 bases matching TRBD1. Unmatched junction bases numbered 3, after V lost 0 bases and J lost 6 bases. Germline V gives CDR1 SGDLS, CDR2 YYNGEE. The CDR3 is made up of 14 amino acids.

The J gene is TRBJ2-5, the V gene TRBV5-4; 12 nucleotides match TRBD1. The CDR3 loop spans 17 amino acids. The V gene's germline CDR1 is SGHNT and CDR2 YYREEE (reference sequence). Trimming at V came to 4 bases and at J to 3 bases, leaving 10 bases not matched to a gene. The CDR3 is CASSHLSGTGGEETQYF. CDR3 bases: TGTGCCAGCAGCCACCTCTCCGGGACAGGGGGCGAAGAGACCCAGTACTTC.

Note on this clone: One junction end disagrees with the germline gene, perhaps due to a read error. The genes are TRBV7-9 and TRBJ2-1; 12 bases fit TRBD2. Germline V CDR1 and CDR2: SEHNR, FQNEAQ (reference sequence). The CDR3 consists of 18 residues. CDR3 in DNA: TGTTCCAGCAGACCCCCATTTAGGACTAGCGGGAAGGGCAATGAGCAGTTCTTC. Translation: CSSRPPFRTSGKGNEQFF.

The rearrangement joins TRBV11-2 to TRBJ2-6, with D possibly TRBD1 on 5 matching bases. The V gene lost 2 bases and the J gene lost 0 bases, with 5 bases spanning the gap. CDR3 size: 15 residues. Per germline, CDR1 SGHAT and CDR2 FQNNGV. CDR3 bases: TGTGCCAGCAGCTTAACAGGCTCTGGGGCCAACGTCCTGACTTTC. Encoded protein: CASSLTGSGANVLTF.

The chain carries TRBV6-5 and TRBJ2-2; 9 bases line up with TRBD1. The CDR3 runs to 14 residues. CDR1 and CDR2 from the germline V gene are MNHEY and SVGAGI. The trim removed 5 bases at V and 6 bases at J, leaving 4 bases unmatched. CDR3 loop: CASSPQGAAGELFF. The CDR3 bases are TGTGCCAGCAGTCCACAGGGGGCTGCCGGGGAGCTGTTTTTT.

The chain joins TRBV9 to TRBJ2-5; 7 nucleotides line up with TRBD1. CDR1 is SGDLS and CDR2 is YYNGEE in the germline V gene. The CDR3 is made up of 16 amino acids. After removal of 0 bases from V and 5 bases from J, the junction contained 10 bases not matched to a gene. The CDR3 nucleotides are TGTGCCAGCAGCGTAGTGGGGACAGCCTTCGGGGAGACCCAGTACTTC. Translated, it gives CASSVVGTAFGETQYF.